These 31 T cell receptor beta chains were sequenced from one sample in a study of blood T cell repertoires in COVID-19. Method: immunoSEQ multiplex PCR; TCRdb's copy keeps in-frame clones and lacks some. The data hold about 220,000 clones, with 75% to 90% observed a single time. The sample comprised peripheral blood. Receptors originate from a woman in her seventies with COVID-19, enrolled during active disease.

The chain employs TRBV10-3 and TRBJ1-3; 9 positions match TRBD1. Germline trimming cut 5 bases from V and 2 bases from J; bases unmatched to any gene: 4. CDR3 length: 15 amino acids. Germline CDR1 ENHRY, CDR2 SYGVKD. For the CDR3, the DNA is TGTGCCATCAGTAACGACAGGGGGACTGGAAACACCATATATTTT. This codes for CAISNDRGTGNTIYF.

About this clone: Mismatch with germline at one junction end may stem from a read error. CDR3 protein: CASSQFRGVAF. The DNA for the CDR3 is TGTGCCAGCAGTCAATTCAGGGGTGTTGCCTTC. The chain links TRBV11-2 to TRBJ1-2; TRBD1 is a possible D gene (6 bases). This CDR3 has 11 amino acids. Germline lookup yields CDR1 SGHAT and CDR2 FQNNGV.

The chain recombines TRBV4-3 with TRBJ1-4; no reliable D call. The CDR3 extends over 16 amino acids. V lost 6 bases to trimming and J lost 8 bases, with 22 bases between them. The germline V gene has CDR1 LGHNA and CDR2 YSLEER. The CDR3 sequence is CASSMEKALGGEKLFF. CDR3 sequence (DNA): TGCGCCAGCAGTATGGAGAAGGCCTTGGGAGGGGAAAAACTGTTTTTT.

The chain joins TRBV3-1 (or the pseudogene TRBV3-2) to TRBJ1-2; D remains ambiguous. Germline values: CDR1 LGHDT, CDR2 YNNKEL (reference sequence). The CDR3 runs 12 residues. The V gene lost 1 base and the J gene lost 7 bases, with 7 bases spanning the gap. The CDR3 spells CASSQAESGYTF. The CDR3 nucleotides are TGTGCCAGCAGCCAAGCTGAGAGTGGCTACACCTTC.

This clone came up a few times. This sequence joins TRBV18 and TRBJ1-2; possibly TRBD1 for D (6 bases). Germline V CDR1 and CDR2: KGHSH, LQKENI. This CDR3 comprises 18 residues. V was clipped by 0 bases and J by 2 bases, with 19 bases between them. The CDR3 DNA is TGTGCCAGCTCACCACCGGAAGGGTTACAGGGCGCGAACTATGGCTACACCTTC. As protein: CASSPPEGLQGANYGYTF.

The chain carries TRBV9 and TRBJ1-6; 8 bases agree with TRBD1. Germline trimming cut 3 bases from V and 9 bases from J; bases unmatched to any gene: 8. Germline CDR1 reads SGDLS; CDR2 reads YYNGEE. The CDR3 runs 15 residues. In nucleotides, the CDR3 is TGTGCCAGCAGCGAGACCGGGACAGGAGTTTCACCCCTCCACTTT. Encoded protein: CASSETGTGVSPLHF.

V gene TRBV3-1 (or the pseudogene TRBV3-2) combines with J gene TRBJ2-7; no reliable D call. Between the trimmed V and J ends, which lost 6 bases and 2 bases, there was a span of 14 bases. Germline V gene data show CDR1 as LGHDT and CDR2 as YNNKEL (reference sequence). The CDR3 is made up of 14 amino acids. The CDR3 loop reads CASRPTGSAYEQYF. The CDR3 DNA reads as TGTGCCAGCAGACCCACTGGCAGCGCCTACGAGCAGTACTTC.

V gene TRBV7-2 combines with J gene TRBJ2-5, with D maybe TRBD2 (5 bases). The CDR3 length is 14 residues. V was pared by 3 bases and J by 0 bases, with 8 bases between. Per germline, CDR1 SGHTA and CDR2 FQGNSA. DNA for the CDR3: TGTGCCAGCAGCTTTTCGGGAAACCAAGAGACCCAGTACTTC. Its protein is CASSFSGNQETQYF.

This clone was counted once. V is TRBV19 and J is TRBJ2-3; D gene unclear. Germline V CDR1 and CDR2: LNHDA, SQIVND (reference sequence). The CDR3 loop spans 13 amino acids. Trimming pared 2 bases from V and 4 bases from J, leaving 7 bases between. The CDR3 DNA reads TGTGCCAGTAGTATATCGGAGTCAGATACGCAGTATTTT. As protein: CASSISESDTQYF.

This chain uses TRBV29-1 with TRBJ2-1; the match to TRBD1 covers 9 bases. J gave up 14 bases and V 2 bases, and 7 bases lay outside the gene matches. Looked up from germline, CDR1 is SQVTM and CDR2 is ANQGSEA. The CDR3 length is 12 residues. The CDR3 DNA reads TGCAGCGTTGAATTGGGGACAGGGCCGAAGTTCTTC. Protein sequence: CSVELGTGPKFF.

There are many counts of this clone. Different DNA sequences within this sample yield the same CDR3. The gene calls are TRBV6-5 and TRBJ2-3, with 11 bases that match TRBD2. V lost 6 bases, J lost 2 bases, and 4 bases stayed unmatched. CDR3 length: 15 amino acids. Per the germline V gene, CDR1 is MNHEY and CDR2 is SVGAGI. The CDR3 spells CASRDSGRATDTQYF. CDR3 DNA sequence: TGTGCCAGCAGGGATAGCGGGAGGGCCACAGATACGCAGTATTTT.

This chain links TRBV7-2 with TRBJ2-7; D not resolved. CDR3 size: 12 residues. V was pared by 2 bases and J by 8 bases, with 10 bases between. In germline, CDR1 is SGHTA, CDR2 FQGNSA. Written as DNA, the CDR3 is TGTGCCAGCAGCTTAACCCGGAGTCAGCAGTACTTC. Amino acids: CASSLTRSQQYF.

The chain combines TRBV18 with TRBJ2-5, with a possible D match to TRBD1 (5 bases). The germline V and J ends were trimmed by 2 bases and 5 bases, with 12 bases remaining between them. The length of the CDR3 is 14 residues. Germline loops: CDR1 KGHSH, CDR2 LQKENI. The DNA of the CDR3 is TGTGCCAGCTCACCAGGGGATGGGGCGGAGACCCAGTACTTC. Its protein is CASSPGDGAETQYF.

This clone is a singleton in its sample. V gene TRBV18 combines with J gene TRBJ1-2, with 9 bases that match TRBD1. Germline CDR1 and CDR2: KGHSH and LQKENI. Trimming cost V 2 bases and J 7 bases; bases outside gene matches: 5. The CDR3 is 14 amino acids. The CDR3 DNA follows: TGTGCCAGCTCACCATCACAGGGGGCTCTTGGCTACACCTTC. This translates into CASSPSQGALGYTF.

The V call is TRBV5-4, the J call TRBJ2-3, with a weak D call TRBD1 (6 bases). From germline, CDR1 is SGHNT and CDR2 YYREEE (reference sequence). The CDR3 loop spans 13 amino acids. V lost 4 bases to trimming and J lost 3 bases, with 9 bases between them. The CDR3 is CASSRTETDTQYF. As DNA, the CDR3 is TGTGCCAGCAGCCGGACAGAGACAGATACGCAGTATTTT.

Written as DNA, the CDR3 is TGTGCCTGGGAAGGACAGGGGGGTTCCGAGCAGTACTTC. Translated, it gives CAWEGQGGSEQYF. The genes are TRBV30 and TRBJ2-7; the match to TRBD1 covers 10 bases. J gave up 6 bases and V 5 bases, and 7 bases lay outside the gene matches. This CDR3 comprises 13 residues. Germline loops: CDR1 GTSNPN, CDR2 SVGIG (reference sequence).

V usage is TRBV29-1 and J usage is TRBJ2-2, with TRBD2 matching 13 bases. Germline CDR1 reads SQVTM; CDR2 reads ANQGSEA. J gave up 6 bases and V 7 bases, and 2 bases lay outside the gene matches. CDR3 length: 13 amino acids. CDR3 sequence (DNA): TGCAGCGGCACTAGCGGGAGGGCCGGGGAGCTGTTTTTT. Protein sequence: CSGTSGRAGELFF.

CDR3 region: CASSARAGVFQETQYF. Written as DNA, the CDR3 is TGTGCCAGCAGTGCTCGGGCAGGGGTCTTCCAAGAGACCCAGTACTTC. The chain is built from TRBV2 and TRBJ2-5, with a tentative D call TRBD1 (6 bases). Trimming stripped 4 bases from V and 1 base from J, with 16 bases between. This CDR3 region has 16 residues. The germline V gene encodes CDR1 SNHLY and CDR2 FYNNEI.

This rearrangement joins TRBV24-1 to TRBJ2-2, with D possibly being TRBD2 (6 bases). Germline loops: CDR1 KGHDR, CDR2 SFDVKD. CDR3 length: 18 amino acids. The ends were cut back, 2 bases at V and 0 bases at J, with 15 bases in the middle. In DNA, the CDR3 is TGTGCCACCAGTGATTACACGGGACTCGTCGCGAACACCGGGGAGCTGTTTTTT. This sequence encodes CATSDYTGLVANTGELFF.

The rearrangement links TRBV9 to TRBJ2-2; TRBD1 might be the D (5 bases). CDR3 length equals 13 residues. The germline V and J ends were trimmed by 4 bases and 4 bases, with 8 bases remaining between them. Germline V lookup: CDR1 SGDLS, CDR2 YYNGEE. CDR3 nucleotides: TGTGCCAGCAGCCCTCAGGGCACCGGGGAGCTGTTTTTT. Protein product: CASSPQGTGELFF.

The CDR3 loop is CASSPTLAGATAEQFF. For the CDR3, the DNA is TGCGCCAGCAGCCCCACTTTAGCGGGAGCAACCGCTGAGCAGTTCTTC. The gene calls are TRBV4-3 and TRBJ2-1; TRBD2 aligns across 9 bases. CDR3 length: 16 amino acids. Germline values: CDR1 LGHNA, CDR2 YSLEER. Unmatched junction bases numbered 13, after V lost 4 bases and J lost 9 bases.

V and J are TRBV29-1 and TRBJ2-3, with D perhaps TRBD2 (5 bases). The CDR3 is 13 amino acids. Germline assignment: CDR1 SQVTM and CDR2 ANQGSEA. V gave up 3 bases and J gave up 0 bases, with 7 bases separating them. The chain's CDR3 is CSVEGDSTDTQYF. The CDR3, as DNA: TGCAGCGTTGAGGGAGACAGCACAGATACGCAGTATTTT.

The V gene is TRBV9, the J gene TRBJ2-7; D unclear. The CDR3 covers 16 residues. Germline V gene sequence: CDR1 SGDLS, CDR2 YYNGEE. Trimming pared 4 bases from V and 6 bases from J, leaving 23 bases between. CDR3 nucleotides: TGTGCCAGCAGCCCCAGAGGAGTTACACGGATCGGCGAGCAGTACTTC. As protein: CASSPRGVTRIGEQYF.

This clone was seen just once. The CDR3 here is CAWGVGGTSYEQYF. DNA of the CDR3: TGTGCCTGGGGGGTCGGGGGGACCTCCTACGAGCAGTACTTC. The chain employs TRBV30 and TRBJ2-7; 7 bases are shared with TRBD2. The CDR3 is made up of 14 amino acids. Per the germline V gene, CDR1 is GTSNPN and CDR2 is SVGIG (reference sequence). V was clipped by 5 bases and J by 0 bases; unmatched bases: 7.

J is TRBJ2-1 and V is TRBV9; 10 bases agree with TRBD2. In germline, CDR1 is SGDLS, CDR2 YYNGEE. The CDR3 spans 16 residues. The V segment lost 1 base and the J segment 4 bases; nucleotides outside the gene matches: 5. This chain's CDR3 is CASSVLAGGQYNEQFF. Written as DNA, the CDR3 is TGTGCCAGCAGCGTATTAGCGGGAGGCCAATACAATGAGCAGTTCTTC.

V and J are TRBV2 and TRBJ2-5; possibly TRBD2 for D (6 bases). Trimming stripped 8 bases from V and 5 bases from J, with 18 bases between. The CDR3 loop spans 14 amino acids. Germline CDR1 reads SNHLY; CDR2 reads FYNNEI. The chain's CDR3 is CASGDLAEGETQYF. The DNA of the CDR3 is TGTGCCAGCGGGGACTTGGCGGAAGGGGAGACCCAGTACTTC.

This chain links TRBV5-1 with TRBJ2-3; 7 bases line up with TRBD1. J gave up 1 base and V 0 bases, and 8 bases lay outside the gene matches. Germline CDR1 SGHRS, CDR2 YFSETQ. CDR3 size: 17 residues. The CDR3 protein is CASSLVRQGRGTDTQYF. The CDR3, as DNA: TGCGCCAGCAGCTTGGTCCGACAGGGCAGAGGCACAGATACGCAGTATTTT.

J is TRBJ1-5 and V is TRBV6-2 or TRBV6-3, with a possible D match to TRBD1 (5 bases). Per the germline V gene, CDR1 is MNHEY and CDR2 is SVGEGT. This CDR3 comprises 15 residues. Trimming left V 2 bases short and J 6 bases short, with 14 bases between. The CDR3 nucleotides read TGTGCCAGCAGTTACGGGGAACACGGGGGTCAGCCCCAGCATTTT. This codes for CASSYGEHGGQPQHF.

The chain links TRBV28 to TRBJ2-2; possible D gene TRBD2, 5 bases. This CDR3 has 13 amino acids. The V end was cut by 6 bases, the J end by 5 bases, with 10 bases between. The germline V gene has CDR1 MDHEN and CDR2 SYDVKM. The CDR3 DNA follows: TGTGCCAGCAGACTTCCGGGGACCGGGGAGCTGTTTTTT. This gives the protein CASRLPGTGELFF.

J is TRBJ2-6 and V is TRBV5-5; D is uncertain. Germline V gene sequence: CDR1 SGHKS, CDR2 YYEKEE (reference sequence). The CDR3 length is 18 residues. V lost 0 bases to trimming and J lost 0 bases, with 13 bases between them. The CDR3 DNA follows: TGTGCCAGCAGCTTGGTTGCGGTCGCCACCTCTGGGGCCAACGTCCTGACTTTC. It translates to CASSLVAVATSGANVLTF.

The chain joins TRBV9 to TRBJ2-1; D may be TRBD2 (5 bases). V shed 4 bases and J shed 10 bases, with 21 bases lying between them. Germline CDR1 and CDR2: SGDLS and YYNGEE. This CDR3 comprises 15 residues. The CDR3 DNA sequence: TGTGCCAGCAGCCTCGAGGAGGCCTTTAACTTAGAGCAGTTCTTC. Translation gives CASSLEEAFNLEQFF.